This passage covers 26 T cell receptor beta chains from one sample sequenced in a study of blood T cell repertoires in COVID-19. Clones were sequenced by immunoSEQ multiplex PCR, and TCRdb holds only the in-frame ones, with some missing. This table holds fewer than 200,000 clones, 70% to 85% found once. Source material: PBMCs or T cells enriched from blood (not recorded which). The receptors stem from a man between 45 and 60 years old who had recovered from COVID-19.

The CDR3 sequence is CASSLWGQSETQYF. CDR3 coding DNA: TGTGCCAGCAGTTTATGGGGACAATCAGAGACCCAGTACTTC. This chain connects TRBV27 to TRBJ2-5; tentatively, D is TRBD1 (6 bases). V gave up 1 base and J gave up 4 bases, with 10 bases separating them. Germline assignment: CDR1 MNHEY and CDR2 SMNVEV (reference sequence). This CDR3 is 14 amino acids long.

The chain couples TRBV5-1 to TRBJ2-7; 8 bases fit TRBD2. The V segment lost 4 bases and the J segment 2 bases; nucleotides outside the gene matches: 8. The CDR3 loop spans 15 amino acids. Germline CDR1 is SGHRS and CDR2 is YFSETQ. The chain's CDR3 is CASSPGGTDPYEQYF. In DNA form, the CDR3 reads TGCGCCAGCAGCCCGGGGGGGACGGATCCCTACGAGCAGTACTTC.

The chain combines TRBV7-2 with TRBJ1-1, with TRBD1 identical over 9 bases. Germline loops: CDR1 SGHTA, CDR2 FQGNSA. V was clipped by 7 bases and J by 4 bases; unmatched bases: 4. The CDR3 spans 13 residues. The CDR3 spells CASNGQGTTEAFF. CDR3 in DNA: TGTGCCAGCAATGGACAGGGGACCACTGAAGCTTTCTTT.

The gene calls are TRBV6-5 and TRBJ1-1, with 7 bases identical to TRBD1. This CDR3 spans 14 amino acids. Germline V gene lookup returns CDR1 MNHEY and CDR2 SVGAGI. Trimming cost V 6 bases and J 0 bases; bases outside gene matches: 4. The CDR3 region has the DNA TGTGCCAGCAGCGACAGGGCTCTGAACACTGAAGCTTTCTTT. Translation: CASSDRALNTEAFF.

The table lists this clone with a few counts. The J gene is TRBJ1-3, the V gene TRBV19, with 8 nucleotides matching TRBD1. V shed 5 bases, J shed 3 bases, and the junction held 9 bases outside the gene matches. The CDR3 has 16 residues. Germline V gives CDR1 LNHDA, CDR2 SQIVND (reference sequence). The CDR3 nucleotides are TGTGCCAGTAGTTCCTCTGACAGGGGTGATGGAAACACCATATATTTT. Protein product: CASSSSDRGDGNTIYF.

The chain links TRBV9 to TRBJ2-1; 9 bases align to TRBD2. J was trimmed by 8 bases and V by 2 bases; bases with no gene match: 5. This CDR3 region has 14 residues. In germline, CDR1 is SGDLS, CDR2 YYNGEE. The DNA of the CDR3 is TGTGCCAGCAGCGTTTCCGGGACTAGCTATGAGCAGTTCTTC. It yields the protein CASSVSGTSYEQFF.

The chain recombines TRBV9 with TRBJ2-4; 7 bases are shared with TRBD2. V dropped 0 bases and J dropped 9; count of bases not matched to a gene: 0. This CDR3 is 12 amino acids long. In germline, CDR1 is SGDLS, CDR2 YYNGEE. The CDR3 region is CASSVAGGIQYF. The CDR3, as DNA: TGTGCCAGCAGCGTAGCGGGGGGCATTCAGTACTTC. Using reference TRBV9 and TRBJ2-4 for the parts outside the CDR3, the full variable domain is DSGVTQTPKHLITATGQRVTLRCSPRSGDLSVYWYQQSLDQGLQFLIQYYNGEERAKGNILERFSAQQFPDLHSELNLSSLELGDSALYFCASSVAGGIQYFGAGTRLSVL.

The chain joins TRBV2 to TRBJ1-6; D is unresolved. Germline CDR1 is SNHLY and CDR2 is FYNNEI. The V end lost 4 bases, the J end lost 10 bases, and 11 bases lay between the germline ends. The CDR3 covers 13 residues. As DNA, the CDR3 is TGTGCCAGCAGTGTAGAGGCGCGCTCACCCCTCCACTTT. Protein: CASSVEARSPLHF.

The chain is built from TRBV11-1 and TRBJ2-3; D is perhaps TRBD2 (5 bases). V lost 3 bases and J 3 bases, leaving 10 bases between the germline ends. Germline CDR1 reads SGHAT; CDR2 reads FQDESV (reference sequence). The CDR3 covers 14 residues. CDR3 loop: CASSLRARTDTQYF. Written as DNA, the CDR3 is TGTGCCAGCAGCTTGAGGGCCCGTACAGATACGCAGTATTTT.

The chain joins TRBV28 to TRBJ2-7, with 11 bases lining up with TRBD2. There are 14 residues in the CDR3. Germline values: CDR1 MDHEN, CDR2 SYDVKM. After removal of 8 bases from V and 3 bases from J, the junction contained 6 bases not matched to a gene. The DNA of the CDR3 is TGTGCCAGCCGTAGCGGGGGGGTGGGCTACGAGCAGTACTTC. Its protein is CASRSGGVGYEQYF. The full variable domain, its missing parts supplied by reference TRBV28 and TRBJ2-7, is DVKVTQSSRYLVKRTGEKVFLECVQDMDHENMFWYRQDPGLGLRLIYFSYDVKMKEKGDIPEGYSVSREKKERFSLILESASTNQTSMYLCASRSGGVGYEQYFGPGTRLTVT.

The chain is built from TRBV5-1 and TRBJ1-4; the match to TRBD1 covers 7 bases. Per the germline V gene, CDR1 is SGHRS and CDR2 is YFSETQ. The CDR3 loop spans 17 amino acids. The V segment lost 4 bases and the J segment 0 bases; nucleotides outside the gene matches: 9. CDR3 in DNA: TGCGCCAGCAGCCCGACAGGGACGGCCCCAACTAATGAAAAACTGTTTTTT. Its translation is CASSPTGTAPTNEKLFF.

The V gene is TRBV10-1, the J gene TRBJ1-3; 9 bases match TRBD1. Germline V CDR1 and CDR2: WNHNN, SYGVQD (reference sequence). The CDR3 spans 15 residues. The junction had 10 bases not matched to a gene; V was cut back by 9 bases and J by 4 bases. In DNA, the CDR3 is TGCGCCAGAAATCGGGACAGGGCTGCCGGAAACACCATATATTTT. It specifies CARNRDRAAGNTIYF.

This clone was detected once. The chain couples TRBV7-9 to TRBJ2-6; the match to TRBD1 covers 8 bases. The germline CDR1 and CDR2 sequences are SEHNR and FQNEAQ (reference sequence). CDR3 length: 19 amino acids. The junction had 8 bases not matched to a gene; V was cut back by 0 bases and J by 1 base. CDR3 sequence: CASSLAGRGRPSGANVLTF. In DNA, the CDR3 is TGTGCCAGCAGCTTAGCGGGCAGGGGGCGCCCGTCTGGGGCCAACGTCCTGACTTTC.

This clone was detected a few times. This chain links TRBV12-3 or TRBV12-4 with TRBJ1-3; no firm D call. V gave up 3 bases and J gave up 2 bases, with 5 bases separating them. CDR3 length: 13 residues. The CDR3 bases are TGTGCCAGCAGTTTCACAGCTGGAAACACCATATATTTT. Amino acids: CASSFTAGNTIYF.

The chain joins TRBV7-9 to TRBJ2-3, with 10 bases aligning to TRBD2. V dropped 0 bases and J dropped 6; count of bases not matched to a gene: 6. CDR1 and CDR2 (germline): SEHNR, FQNEAQ (reference sequence). The CDR3 has 16 amino acids. The CDR3 loop is CASSLARLAGEDTQYF. CDR3 sequence (DNA): TGTGCCAGCAGCTTAGCGCGGCTAGCGGGGGAGGATACGCAGTATTTT.

This chain connects TRBV19 to TRBJ2-2; weak D call: TRBD1 (6 bases). CDR1 is LNHDA and CDR2 is SQIVND in the germline V gene (reference sequence). This CDR3 is 15 amino acids long. The germline V and J ends were trimmed by 5 bases and 2 bases, with 12 bases remaining between them. The CDR3 here is CASSLWGHNTGELFF. CDR3 coding DNA: TGTGCCAGTAGTTTATGGGGGCACAACACCGGGGAGCTGTTTTTT.

This clone occurred once. This sequence joins TRBV9 and TRBJ1-2; 11 nucleotides match TRBD1. Germline V gene lookup returns CDR1 SGDLS and CDR2 YYNGEE. CDR3 size: 16 residues. V trimming: 9 bases; J trimming: 4 bases; junction bases outside the gene matches: 14. The CDR3 DNA sequence: TGTGCCACATCCGGGACAGGGGGAATCCCGAGCTATGGCTACACCTTC. Translation gives CATSGTGGIPSYGYTF.

V and J are TRBV10-1 and TRBJ2-7; no reliable D call. CDR3 length equals 13 residues. The V end was cut by 0 bases, the J end by 3 bases, with 6 bases between. The germline V gene has CDR1 WNHNN and CDR2 SYGVQD (reference sequence). The CDR3 spells CASSESSGYEQYF. The DNA for the CDR3 is TGCGCCAGCAGTGAGTCGTCAGGCTACGAGCAGTACTTC.

The J gene is TRBJ2-1, the V gene TRBV20-1; 7 bases align to TRBD2. The CDR3 runs to 15 residues. The J segment lost 2 bases and the V segment lost 3 bases, leaving 7 bases of the junction unmatched. Germline CDR1 DFQATT, CDR2 SNEGSKA (reference sequence). The CDR3 DNA follows: TGCAGTGCTAGTTGGGCGGGGGATGCCTACAATGAGCAGTTCTTC. It is translated as CSASWAGDAYNEQFF.

The genes are TRBV7-3 and TRBJ2-5; TRBD1 agrees at 7 bases. This CDR3 region has 15 residues. Germline lookup yields CDR1 SGHTA and CDR2 FQGTGA. Trimming at V came to 1 base and at J to 5 bases, leaving 7 bases not matched to a gene. CDR3 in DNA: TGTGCCAGCAGCTTAATGGGTGCCAGGGGGGAGACCCAGTACTTC. Amino acid sequence: CASSLMGARGETQYF.

The DNA for the CDR3 is TGTGCCAGCAGCTTAGGAGACAACAATGAGCAGTTCTTC. This encodes CASSLGDNNEQFF. The V and J genes are TRBV7-9 and TRBJ2-1, with D hard to call. Germline V lookup: CDR1 SEHNR, CDR2 FQNEAQ (reference sequence). There are 13 residues in the CDR3. Trimming removed 1 base at V and 5 bases at J, with 6 bases between. The entire variable domain, with the rest obtained from reference TRBV7-9 and TRBJ2-1, is as follows: DTGVSQNPRHKITKRGQNVTFRCDPISEHNRLYWYRQTLGQGPEFLTYFQNEAQLEKSRLLSDRFSAERPKGSFSTLEIQRTEQGDSAMYLCASSLGDNNEQFFGPGTRLTVL.

The chain links TRBV15 to TRBJ1-4; 7 bases align to TRBD1. CDR1 is LNHNV and CDR2 is YYDKDF in the germline V gene (reference sequence). The V and J ends lost 4 bases and 5 bases, in that order; junction bases with no gene match: 7. The length of the CDR3 is 15 residues. The CDR3, as DNA: TGTGCCACCAGCATCCCGGGACAGTTCAATGAAAAACTGTTTTTT. Its protein product is CATSIPGQFNEKLFF.

The rearrangement uses TRBV7-9 and TRBJ2-1, with 7 bases lining up with TRBD1. The CDR3 loop spans 14 amino acids. Germline V gene lookup returns CDR1 SEHNR and CDR2 FQNEAQ (reference sequence). V trimming: 4 bases; J trimming: 4 bases; junction bases outside the gene matches: 4. The CDR3 sequence: CASSSWGQYNEQFF. CDR3 in DNA: TGTGCCAGCAGCTCGTGGGGACAGTACAATGAGCAGTTCTTC.

CDR3 coding DNA: TGTGCCACCAGTGACCCAGAGAACACCGGGGAGCTGTTTTTT. Encoded protein: CATSDPENTGELFF. This chain links TRBV24-1 with TRBJ2-2; D remains ambiguous. V dropped 4 bases and J dropped 1 base, with 6 bases sitting between them. Germline loops: CDR1 KGHDR, CDR2 SFDVKD. This CDR3 is 14 amino acids long.

The chain uses TRBV7-2 and TRBJ1-2, with 8 bases fitting TRBD1. With 7 bases clipped from V and 9 bases from J, the junction kept 10 bases outside the gene matches. Germline values: CDR1 SGHTA, CDR2 FQGNSA. The CDR3 has 13 amino acids. The CDR3 region has the DNA TGTGCCAGCATCCCGGACAGGGCCGGGAGCTACACCTTC. Protein sequence: CASIPDRAGSYTF. Drawing the rest from reference TRBV7-2 and TRBJ1-2, the complete variable domain is GAGVSQSPSNKVTEKGKDVELRCDPISGHTALYWYRQSLGQGLEFLIYFQGNSAPDKSGLPSDRFSAERTGGSVSTLTIQRTQQEDSAVYLCASIPDRAGSYTFGSGTRLTVV.

V is TRBV29-1 and J is TRBJ2-3; 10 positions match TRBD1. Germline CDR1 SQVTM, CDR2 ANQGSEA. This CDR3 spans 17 amino acids. Trimming took 5 bases from V and 2 from J; bases not matched to a gene: 13. The CDR3 here is CSVPPGDRGLYTDTQYF. CDR3 coding DNA: TGCAGCGTTCCCCCCGGGGACAGGGGACTCTACACAGATACGCAGTATTTT.